The 8 T cell receptor beta chains below come from one sample, sequenced in a study of T cell responses to AZD1222 COVID-19 vaccine. Generated by immunoSEQ multiplex PCR, the TCRdb table keeps only in-frame clones and is missing some. The data contain 150,000 to 200,000 clones, 90% to 95% of them singletons. Sample: peripheral blood, taken on day 0 of AZD1222 vaccination. The receptors here all came from an adult in good health.

This clone was picked up one time. The V and J genes are TRBV15 and TRBJ2-1; possible D gene TRBD1, 6 bases. There are 12 residues in the CDR3. V dropped 0 bases and J dropped 9 bases, with 6 bases sitting between them. The germline gives CDR1 LNHNV, CDR2 YYDKDF (reference sequence). This CDR3 is CATSRDRGEQFF. Written as DNA, the CDR3 is TGTGCCACCAGCAGAGACAGGGGTGAGCAGTTCTTC.

The rearrangement uses TRBV5-1 and TRBJ1-1; 7 bases agree with TRBD1. The J segment lost 1 base and the V segment lost 4 bases, leaving 7 bases of the junction unmatched. Germline-derived CDR1 and CDR2 are SGHRS and YFSETQ. This CDR3 comprises 15 residues. CDR3 bases: TGCGCCAGCAGCAACTTAGGGGGCAGGAACACTGAAGCTTTCTTT. Protein product: CASSNLGGRNTEAFF. The full variable domain, rest sourced from reference TRBV5-1 and TRBJ1-1, is KAGVTQTPRYLIKTRGQQVTLSCSPISGHRSVSWYQQTPGQGLQFLFEYFSETQRNKGNFPGRFSGRQFSNSRSEMNVSTLELGDSALYLCASSNLGGRNTEAFFGQGTRLTVV.

The rearrangement joins TRBV4-1 to TRBJ1-5; D unclear. V dropped 1 base and J dropped 4 bases, with 5 bases sitting between them. CDR3 length: 13 residues. Germline CDR1 and CDR2: MGHRA and YSYEKL. This CDR3 reads CASSQVGNQPQHF. The CDR3 region has the DNA TGCGCCAGCAGCCAAGTCGGGAATCAGCCCCAGCATTTT.

Worth noting for this clone: Different DNA sequences within this sample yield the same CDR3. V and J are TRBV19 and TRBJ2-7; D is ambiguous. This CDR3 is 12 amino acids long. With 3 bases removed from V and 3 bases from J, the gap between germline ends came to 6 bases. Germline V gene lookup returns CDR1 LNHDA and CDR2 SQIVND (reference sequence). CDR3 in DNA: TGTGCCAGTAGTATCGGCAGCTACGAGCAGTACTTC. It specifies CASSIGSYEQYF.

The chain uses TRBV28 and TRBJ2-7; 8 positions match TRBD1. This CDR3 comprises 14 residues. J lost 2 bases, V lost 2 bases, and 2 bases had no gene match. Looked up from germline, CDR1 is MDHEN and CDR2 is SYDVKM. The CDR3 is CASSLPTGAYEQYF. CDR3 DNA sequence: TGTGCCAGCAGTTTACCGACAGGGGCCTACGAGCAGTACTTC.

This clone has just one count. This chain links TRBV28 with TRBJ1-1; D remains unclear. Germline V lookup: CDR1 MDHEN, CDR2 SYDVKM. This CDR3 has 15 amino acids. V was trimmed by 5 bases and J by 2 bases, leaving 15 bases between them. The DNA for the CDR3 is TGTGCCAGCAGTCCCTTTCGCGAGTCTAACACTGAAGCTTTCTTT. Translation: CASSPFRESNTEAFF.

The V and J genes are TRBV18 and TRBJ1-2, with TRBD1 matching 10 bases. Germline V gives CDR1 KGHSH, CDR2 LQKENI. V lost 4 bases, J lost 8 bases, and 10 bases stayed unmatched. This CDR3 spans 15 amino acids. CDR3 sequence reads: CASSLRDRGAGGYTF. The CDR3 coding sequence is TGTGCCAGCTCACTCCGGGACAGGGGAGCGGGAGGCTACACCTTC.

This clone was detected only once. The chain carries TRBV29-1 and TRBJ2-5, with no clear D. Germline loops: CDR1 SQVTM, CDR2 ANQGSEA. V was cut by 4 bases and J by 5 bases, with 20 bases left in between. The CDR3 length is 15 residues. The CDR3 DNA is TGCAGCGTTGTTCTTCCGGGCTCACCCCAGGAGACCCAGTACTTC. Translating gives CSVVLPGSPQETQYF. The full variable domain, completed using reference TRBV29-1 and TRBJ2-5, is SAVISQKPSRDICQRGTSLTIQCQVDSQVTMMFWYRQQPGQSLTLIATANQGSEATYESGFVIDKFPISRPNLTFSTLTVSNMSPEDSSIYLCSVVLPGSPQETQYFGPGTRLLVL.